Below are 15 T cell receptor beta chains sequenced from a single sample in a study of T cell changes during pregnancy in multiple sclerosis. Measured with immunoSEQ multiplex PCR; TCRdb has only the in-frame clones, and not every one. This repertoire shows around 62,000 clones, about 88% found once; its top ten account for roughly 2.7%. Sequenced material: peripheral blood, taken in the first trimester of pregnancy. The origin of the receptors is a female donor with multiple sclerosis, enrolled in a pregnancy study.

The chain combines TRBV5-8 with TRBJ2-2; maybe TRBD1 (6 bases). The germline V gene has CDR1 SGHTS and CDR2 YDEGEE. V was cut by 0 bases and J by 6 bases, with 18 bases left in between. The CDR3 is 17 residues long. CDR3: CASSLAVGARAAGELFF. The CDR3 DNA sequence: TGTGCCAGCAGCTTGGCCGTGGGGGCGAGGGCCGCCGGGGAGCTGTTTTTT.

This rearrangement joins TRBV5-1 to TRBJ1-1; TRBD1 matches at 12 bases. The CDR3 is 16 residues long. V was pared by 4 bases and J by 0 bases, with 4 bases of the junction left unmatched. The germline gives CDR1 SGHRS, CDR2 YFSETQ. The DNA of the CDR3 is TGCGCCAGCAGCAGGGACAGGGGGCGATTGAACACTGAAGCTTTCTTT. This codes for CASSRDRGRLNTEAFF.

The chain couples TRBV15 to TRBJ1-1; 8 bases are shared with TRBD1. Trimming took 3 bases from V and 0 from J; bases not matched to a gene: 3. The CDR3 sequence is 15 residues long. CDR1 and CDR2 from the germline V gene are LNHNV and YYDKDF (reference sequence). CDR3 in DNA: TGTGCCACCAGCAGGGAGACAGGGGTGAACACTGAAGCTTTCTTT. It yields the protein CATSRETGVNTEAFF.

This clone has only a few counts. V usage is TRBV18 and J usage is TRBJ1-2; no definite D call. CDR1 and CDR2 from the germline V gene are KGHSH and LQKENI. The CDR3 spans 14 residues. V was cut by 2 bases and J by 2 bases, with 9 bases left in between. CDR3 residues: CASSPGEQNYGYTF. CDR3 DNA: TGTGCCAGCTCACCAGGTGAACAAAACTATGGCTACACCTTC.

The chain is built from TRBV18 and TRBJ1-1; 8 bases agree with TRBD1. The CDR3 spans 15 residues. V was clipped by 5 bases and J by 1 base; unmatched bases: 6. Germline V gives CDR1 KGHSH, CDR2 LQKENI. The CDR3 reads CASSAWTGKNTEAFF. In DNA, the CDR3 is TGTGCCAGCTCAGCGTGGACAGGGAAGAACACTGAAGCTTTCTTT.

The chain has TRBV10-3 and TRBJ1-6; D is unclear. The CDR3 spans 14 residues. Between the trimmed V and J ends, which lost 7 bases and 4 bases, there was a span of 11 bases. CDR1 is ENHRY, CDR2 SYGVKD, per germline. The CDR3 DNA reads as TGTGCCATCAAGGATGGGGAGTATAATTCACCCCTCCACTTT. As protein: CAIKDGEYNSPLHF.

This clone has a single count. V and J are TRBV27 and TRBJ2-4, with 7 bases lining up with TRBD2. The V and J ends lost 2 bases and 2 bases, in that order; junction bases with no gene match: 3. Germline CDR1 MNHEY, CDR2 SMNVEV (reference sequence). This CDR3 contains 15 residues. The CDR3 spells CASSLGAGTKNIQYF. The CDR3 nucleotides are TGTGCCAGCAGTTTAGGAGCGGGAACCAAAAACATTCAGTACTTC.

The V gene is TRBV11-2, the J gene TRBJ1-3; tentatively, D is TRBD1 (6 bases). Germline CDR1 SGHAT, CDR2 FQNNGV. V shed 5 bases and J shed 2 bases, with 7 bases lying between them. The CDR3 covers 13 residues. The CDR3 DNA is TGTGCCAGCAGCCAGGGGACTGGAAACACCATATATTTT. Its protein product is CASSQGTGNTIYF.

V gene TRBV30 combines with J gene TRBJ1-3; D may be TRBD1 (6 bases). V was cut by 4 bases and J by 8 bases, with 18 bases left in between. This CDR3 spans 14 amino acids. Per the germline V gene, CDR1 is GTSNPN and CDR2 is SVGIG (reference sequence). CDR3 sequence (DNA): TGTGCCTGGACTGACAGGACGGGCGTTCACACCATATATTTT. Its protein product is CAWTDRTGVHTIYF. Looking up the rest from reference TRBV30 and TRBJ1-3 gives the full variable domain: SQTIHQWPATLVQPVGSPLSLECTVEGTSNPNLYWYRQAAGRGLQLLFYSVGIGQISSEVPQNLSASRPQDRQFILSSKKLLLSDSGFYLCAWTDRTGVHTIYFGEGSWLTVV.

The CDR3 reads CASLLGETQYF. The CDR3 DNA sequence: TGCGCCAGCTTACTAGGGGAGACCCAGTACTTC. V is TRBV10-2 and J is TRBJ2-5; a possible D gene is TRBD2 (5 bases). CDR3 length equals 11 residues. Deletions cut 8 bases from V and 5 bases from J, with 9 bases between. Germline lookup yields CDR1 WSHSY and CDR2 SAAADI.

This chain uses TRBV19 with TRBJ2-7, with D possibly TRBD1 on 6 matching bases. The germline V gene encodes CDR1 LNHDA and CDR2 SQIVND (reference sequence). Trimming removed 5 bases at V and 0 bases at J, with 14 bases between. The length of the CDR3 is 15 residues. CDR3: CASSLPGHNSYEQYF. DNA of the CDR3: TGTGCCAGTAGTTTACCGGGACACAACTCCTACGAGCAGTACTTC.

This clone was picked up a small number of times. The V and J genes are TRBV19 and TRBJ1-1, with 11 bases aligning to TRBD1. From germline, CDR1 is LNHDA and CDR2 SQIVND (reference sequence). The CDR3 spans 14 residues. J gave up 5 bases and V 5 bases, and 4 bases lay outside the gene matches. CDR3 region: CASSSGTGGTEAFF. The DNA for the CDR3 is TGTGCCAGTAGTTCCGGGACAGGGGGGACTGAAGCTTTCTTT.

This chain joins TRBV6-5 and TRBJ2-5, with 7 bases matching TRBD1. This CDR3 has 13 residues. J gave up 5 bases and V 8 bases, and 8 bases lay outside the gene matches. CDR1 is MNHEY, CDR2 SVGAGI, per germline. The CDR3 sequence: CASATGFIETQYF. The DNA of the CDR3 is TGTGCCAGCGCGACAGGGTTCATCGAGACCCAGTACTTC.

The V and J genes are TRBV4-2 and TRBJ2-7, with a possible D match to TRBD2 (5 bases). The V and J ends lost 0 bases and 3 bases respectively, with 12 bases between them. The germline V gene encodes CDR1 LGHNA and CDR2 YNFKEQ. The CDR3 loop spans 15 amino acids. The CDR3 DNA reads TGTGCCAGCAGCCAAGAACGGGCGGGCTACTACGAGCAGTACTTC. As protein: CASSQERAGYYEQYF.

This chain links TRBV5-1 with TRBJ2-7, with D perhaps TRBD2 (5 bases). The CDR3 length is 15 residues. V was pared by 0 bases and J by 0 bases, with 10 bases between. Germline V gene data show CDR1 as SGHRS and CDR2 as YFSETQ. Written as DNA, the CDR3 is TGCGCCAGCAGCTTGGCCGTAGGGAGCTCCTACGAGCAGTACTTC. Translated: CASSLAVGSSYEQYF.